This TCR beta chain stems from a study of cytomegalovirus exposure and HLA in healthy donors. Study information: Clustering assigned about 79% of the approximately 430 genotyped donors to the Caucasian-associated ancestry cluster.

Study-level results: What TCR beta sequences reportedly achieved was accurate prediction of HLA-A and HLA-B alleles in most subjects.

Germline V gives CDR1 MNHEY, CDR2 SMNVEV (reference sequence). V was clipped by 5 bases and J by 2 bases; unmatched bases: 9. The CDR3 loop spans 15 amino acids. A multiplex PCR was run with 60 Vbeta primers and 13 Jbeta primers. Sequencing used immunoSEQ multiplex PCR; TCRdb keeps in-frame clones, though not all of them. The sample has 170,000 or so clones; 83% are singletons. As to this clone: Its antigen is currently unknown.

The V and J genes are TRBV27 and TRBJ2-7; 7 bases map to TRBD1. The specimen sequenced was PBMCs. The TCR sequence derives from a man aged 45-65 years in good health and CMV-seronegative. The CDR3 protein is CASSPWDRVTYEQYF. DNA of the CDR3: TGTGCCAGCAGTCCTTGGGACAGAGTTACCTACGAGCAGTACTTC.